These T cell receptor beta chains were read from a single sample in a study of shared clonotypes between healthy human individuals. Some clones are missing from TCRdb's copy, which holds only in-frame ones; the method was immunoSEQ multiplex PCR. Here the sample spans some 470,000 clones, 76% being singletons. The sequencing sample was made of PBMCs. The receptor source for this set is a woman between 40 and 55 years old in good health. Some clones in this sample may be carry-over from other donors' samples. The CDR3 runs from the conserved cysteine through the conserved F or W. Each record gives: D gene, V gene, clone size, J gene, CDR3 length, CDR3 DNA, CDR3 protein. The D gene is left open where the match is weak. Rows give clone size only sometimes, using once, few, many, or a class for an expanded clone.

D: TRBD1
V: TRBV4-1
size: few
J: TRBJ2-7
length: 16
DNA: TGCGCCAGCAGCCAAGACCCCGGGACAGACACCTACGAGCAGTACTTC
CDR3: CASSQDPGTDTYEQYF

D: -
V: TRBV5-1
size: -
J: TRBJ2-2
length: 14
DNA: TGCGCCAGCAGCTTTGTAGGCCTCACCGGGGAGCTGTTTTTT
CDR3: CASSFVGLTGELFF

D: -
V: TRBV6-5
size: few
J: TRBJ2-7
length: 14
DNA: TGTGCCAGCAGACCTCAGCCAGGGCTGAACGAGCAGTACTTC
CDR3: CASRPQPGLNEQYF

D: -
V: TRBV6-6
size: -
J: TRBJ2-5
length: 12
DNA: TGTGCCAGCGGCCTAGTGGTAGAGACCCAGTACTTC
CDR3: CASGLVVETQYF

D: TRBD1
V: TRBV19
size: -
J: TRBJ2-3
length: 13
DNA: TGTGCCAGTACGAGACAGGGCGCAGATACGCAGTATTTT
CDR3: CASTRQGADTQYF

D: TRBD2
V: TRBV30
size: once
J: TRBJ2-1
length: 15
DNA: TGTGCCTGGAGCGGCCGGCTAGCGGGAGTCAATGAGCAGTTCTTC
CDR3: CAWSGRLAGVNEQFF

D: -
V: TRBV2
size: -
J: TRBJ2-7
length: 14
DNA: TGTGCCAGCAGCCCTCGGGGAGGTTCGGACGAGCAGTACTTC
CDR3: CASSPRGGSDEQYF

D: -
V: TRBV4-1
size: few
J: TRBJ1-5
length: 20
DNA: TGCGCCAGCAGCCACTCGGGAAAAGGCGTGGCCCTGTATAGCAATCAGCCCCAGCATTTT
CDR3: CASSHSGKGVALYSNQPQHF

D: -
V: TRBV29-1
size: once
J: TRBJ2-7
length: 14
DNA: TGCAGCGTTGGTTCCGGGGCAGTGGGCTACGAGCAGTACTTC
CDR3: CSVGSGAVGYEQYF

D: -
V: TRBV7-3
size: -
J: TRBJ2-7
length: 13
DNA: TGTGCCAGCAGCTTAATACCCTCCAACGAGCAGTACTTC
CDR3: CASSLIPSNEQYF

D: -
V: TRBV6-1
size: -
J: TRBJ1-5
length: 16
DNA: TGTGCCAGCAGTGCAACCGGGGGACTTAGCAATCAGCCCCAGCATTTT
CDR3: CASSATGGLSNQPQHF

D: -
V: TRBV7-2
size: -
J: TRBJ1-2
length: 12
DNA: TGTGCCAGCAGCAGACGAATTTCTGGCTACACCTTC
CDR3: CASSRRISGYTF

D: -
V: TRBV10-3
size: -
J: TRBJ1-1
length: 14
DNA: TGTGCCATCAGTGAGGCAAGGGTGAACACTGAAGCTTTCTTT
CDR3: CAISEARVNTEAFF

D: -
V: TRBV7-8
size: once
J: TRBJ2-7
length: 17
DNA: TGTGCCAGCAGCCGTACCCGGGGAACTTCAAGCTCCTACGAGCAGTACTTC
CDR3: CASSRTRGTSSSYEQYF

D: TRBD2
V: TRBV5-1
size: -
J: TRBJ2-2
length: 13
DNA: TGCGCCAGCAGCCCCGGGGGGGGCGGGGAGCTGTTTTTT
CDR3: CASSPGGGGELFF

D: -
V: TRBV5-1
size: -
J: TRBJ2-3
length: 14
DNA: TGCGCCAGCAGTCTCCAGGGGATGGCAGATACGCAGTATTTT
CDR3: CASSLQGMADTQYF

D: -
V: TRBV4-2
size: -
J: TRBJ2-3
length: 11
DNA: TGTGCCAGCAGCCCCTGGGATACGCAGTATTTT
CDR3: CASSPWDTQYF